The rows below give T cell receptor beta chains drawn from one sample of a study of siplizumab effects on memory and regulatory T cells. Here immunoSEQ multiplex PCR was the method, and the copy in TCRdb shows in-frame clones only, minus some. Altogether about 120,000 clones are present, just over 90% being singletons, with the ten largest covering over 0.15%. The sample consisted of non-Treg CD4+ T cells sorted from blood. The receptors derive from a human donor in good health. The CDR3 runs from the conserved cysteine through the conserved F or W. A D gene is named only where the DNA matches it firmly. Size tells how often a clone was seen (once, few, many) or the class of an expanded clone, and some rows leave it out.

CDR3 length	V gene	J gene	D gene	clone size	CDR3 DNA	CDR3 protein
16	TRBV6-1	TRBJ2-1	NA	few	TGTGCCAGCAGTGAGCGCAGGGGGGAACGATACAATGAGCAGTTCTTC	CASSERRGERYNEQFF
13	TRBV5-4	TRBJ1-2	TRBD1	NA	TGTGCCAGCAGGGGACAGGCCTTCTATGGCTACACCTTC	CASRGQAFYGYTF
11	TRBV20-1	TRBJ2-1	NA	NA	TGCAGTGCTAGAGATAGGACATCCCAGTTCTTC	CSARDRTSQFF
16	TRBV29-1	TRBJ2-2	TRBD1	NA	TGCAGCGTTGAAGGGGGGACAGGGGGAAACACCGGGGAGCTGTTTTTT	CSVEGGTGGNTGELFF
14	TRBV7-9	TRBJ1-2	NA	NA	TGTGCCAGCACCCCCCCTGGCAAAAACTATGGCTACACCTTC	CASTPPGKNYGYTF
16	TRBV12-5	TRBJ2-2	TRBD2	NA	TGTGCTAGTGGTGCCACTAGCGGGGGGAACACCGGGGAGCTGTTTTTT	CASGATSGGNTGELFF
14	TRBV2	TRBJ1-5	NA	NA	TGTGCCAGCAACCTCGACGGGAGCAATCAGCCCCAGCATTTT	CASNLDGSNQPQHF
15	TRBV9	TRBJ2-3	NA	NA	TGTGCCAGCAGCGTAGTAGGTCAGGGCACAGATACGCAGTATTTT	CASSVVGQGTDTQYF
15	TRBV6-5	TRBJ1-1	NA	NA	TGTGCCAGCAGTGGGGACCGCATCATGAACACTGAAGCTTTCTTT	CASSGDRIMNTEAFF
15	TRBV28	TRBJ2-3	NA	NA	TGTGCCAGCAGTTTTCTTAGGGGTCAGGCAGATACGCAGTATTTT	CASSFLRGQADTQYF
11	TRBV20-1	TRBJ1-1	NA	NA	TGCAGTGCGAGAGGGAACACTGAAGCTTTCTTT	CSARGNTEAFF
16	TRBV7-9	TRBJ2-7	NA	NA	TGTGCCAGCAGCTTAGTTCGTAGCGACAGGCCCCACGAGCAGTACTTC	CASSLVRSDRPHEQYF